This is a list of T cell receptor beta chains from one sample in a study of shared clonotypes between healthy human individuals. Method: immunoSEQ multiplex PCR; TCRdb's copy keeps in-frame clones and lacks some. This sample has about 380,000 clones, with about 96% found just once. The sample taken for sequencing was memory CD8+ T cells sorted from blood. These receptors all come from a man in his thirties or forties in good health. Each CDR3 is given with its conserved first and last residue.

J: TRBJ2-3
V: TRBV23-1
CDR3: CASSQSGVEGDLTDTQYF

J: TRBJ2-1
V: TRBV7-2
CDR3: CASSLAGGPYNEQFF

J: TRBJ2-1
V: TRBV13
CDR3: CASSRPRGNEQFF

J: TRBJ2-1
V: TRBV7-8
CDR3: CASSLSSGWDEQFF

J: TRBJ2-5
V: TRBV5-1
CDR3: CASSRTSGSQETQYF

J: TRBJ2-2
V: TRBV11-3
CDR3: CASSLRSTGELFF

J: TRBJ2-4
V: TRBV5-1
CDR3: CASSSQGAGGKNIQYF

J: TRBJ2-7
V: TRBV27
CDR3: CASSFFRQGSTYEQYF

J: TRBJ2-6
V: TRBV4-2
CDR3: CASSQDRYRTNSGANVLTF

J: TRBJ2-7
V: TRBV19
CDR3: CASSMTSLGYEQYF

J: TRBJ2-5
V: TRBV5-1
CDR3: CASSTLLAGKETQYF

J: TRBJ2-5
V: TRBV2
CDR3: CASNTGLETQYF

J: TRBJ2-2
V: TRBV5-4
CDR3: CASSMLGTSRTGELFF

J: TRBJ2-1
V: TRBV25-1
CDR3: CASSDRQGLDEQFF

J: TRBJ1-2
V: TRBV25-1
CDR3: CASTGGGHYGYTF

J: TRBJ2-7
V: TRBV5-1
CDR3: CASSSAGAGLTYEQYF

J: TRBJ2-1
V: TRBV19
CDR3: CASAQSSYNEQFF

J: TRBJ2-5
V: TRBV29-1
CDR3: CSVAWRQETQYF

J: TRBJ1-1
V: TRBV28
CDR3: CASTLYGGVRRDTTEAFF

J: TRBJ2-7
V: TRBV5-1
CDR3: CASSPDRDEQYF

J: TRBJ2-7
V: TRBV5-1
CDR3: CASSLEWDRAYEQYF

J: TRBJ2-3
V: TRBV5-1
CDR3: CASSLWVPSTDTQYF

J: TRBJ2-7
V: TRBV6-1
CDR3: CASSILGQGWYEQYF

J: TRBJ1-5
V: TRBV18
CDR3: CASSRDRGQPQHF

J: TRBJ2-7
V: TRBV11-2
CDR3: CASSLGGLEQYF

J: TRBJ1-1
V: TRBV18
CDR3: CASSQRQGMDTEAFF

J: TRBJ1-1
V: TRBV11-2
CDR3: CASKSTVNTEAFF

J: TRBJ2-2
V: TRBV4-2
CDR3: CASSQDAGGPGELFF

J: TRBJ2-4
V: TRBV28
CDR3: CASSFVGPGFINIQYF

J: TRBJ2-7
V: TRBV6-5
CDR3: CASSRTSGRSYEQYF

J: TRBJ1-5
V: TRBV6-1
CDR3: CASAYEGVSNQPQHF

J: TRBJ2-3
V: TRBV5-1
CDR3: CASSPGTGGWVSDTQYF

J: TRBJ1-4
V: TRBV6-1
CDR3: CASRRSNEKLFF

J: TRBJ2-5
V: TRBV5-1
CDR3: CASSFLQTQYF

J: TRBJ1-2
V: TRBV10-3
CDR3: CAISEETASTYGYTF

J: TRBJ2-1
V: TRBV27
CDR3: CASSYLAGDNEQFF

J: TRBJ2-1
V: TRBV7-6
CDR3: CASSLLGLAVNNEQFF

J: TRBJ2-7
V: TRBV10-2
CDR3: CASSINRDRGEYEQYF

J: TRBJ2-7
V: TRBV5-4
CDR3: CASSLMDRQYEQYF

J: TRBJ2-5
V: TRBV28
CDR3: CASSRPGQKETQYF

J: TRBJ1-3
V: TRBV30
CDR3: CAWRGNGNTIYF

J: TRBJ1-1
V: TRBV29-1
CDR3: CSATTGSVEAFF

J: TRBJ1-5
V: TRBV5-5
CDR3: CASSSREGNQPQHF

J: TRBJ2-5
V: TRBV7-9
CDR3: CASSLAGASGTLRRETQYF

J: TRBJ2-7
V: TRBV29-1
CDR3: CSGVGGSYEQYF